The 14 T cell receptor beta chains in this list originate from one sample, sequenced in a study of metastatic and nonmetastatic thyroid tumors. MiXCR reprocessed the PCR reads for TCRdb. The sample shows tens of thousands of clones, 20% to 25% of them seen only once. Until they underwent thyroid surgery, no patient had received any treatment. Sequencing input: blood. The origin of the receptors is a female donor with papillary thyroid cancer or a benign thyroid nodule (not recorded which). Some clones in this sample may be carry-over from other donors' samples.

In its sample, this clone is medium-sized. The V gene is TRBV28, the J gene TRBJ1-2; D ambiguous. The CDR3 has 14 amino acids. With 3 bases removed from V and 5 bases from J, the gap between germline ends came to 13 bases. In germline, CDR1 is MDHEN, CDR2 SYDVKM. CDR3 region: CASSFAGYLYGYTF. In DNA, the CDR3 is TGTGCCAGCAGTTTTGCGGGGTATCTATATGGCTACACCTTC.

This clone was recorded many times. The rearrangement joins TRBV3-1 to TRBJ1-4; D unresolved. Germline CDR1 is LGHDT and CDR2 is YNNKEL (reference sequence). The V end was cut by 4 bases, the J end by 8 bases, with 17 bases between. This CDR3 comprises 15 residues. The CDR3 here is CASSLRRAIGEKLFF. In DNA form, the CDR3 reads TGTGCCAGCAGCCTCAGACGGGCCATCGGGGAAAAACTGTTTTTT.

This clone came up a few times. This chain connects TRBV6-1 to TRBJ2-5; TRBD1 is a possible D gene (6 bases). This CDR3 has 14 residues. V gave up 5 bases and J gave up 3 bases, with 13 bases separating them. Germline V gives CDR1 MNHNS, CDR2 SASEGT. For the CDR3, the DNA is TGTGCCAGCAGTCAAATCGGGACAAAAGAGACCCAGTACTTC. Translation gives CASSQIGTKETQYF.

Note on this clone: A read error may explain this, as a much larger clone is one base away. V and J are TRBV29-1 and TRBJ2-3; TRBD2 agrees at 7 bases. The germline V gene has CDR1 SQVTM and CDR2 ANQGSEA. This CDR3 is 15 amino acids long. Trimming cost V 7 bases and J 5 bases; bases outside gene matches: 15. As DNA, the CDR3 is TGCAGCGGGATAACTCGGTGGGAGGGCATAGATACGCAGTATTTT. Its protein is CSGITRWEGIDTQYF.

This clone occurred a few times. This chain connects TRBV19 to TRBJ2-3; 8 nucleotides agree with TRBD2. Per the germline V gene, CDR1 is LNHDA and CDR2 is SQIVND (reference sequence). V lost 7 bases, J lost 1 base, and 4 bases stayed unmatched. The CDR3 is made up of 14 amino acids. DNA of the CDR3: TGTGCCAGTACTACGACTAGCGGCACAGATACGCAGTATTTT. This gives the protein CASTTTSGTDTQYF.

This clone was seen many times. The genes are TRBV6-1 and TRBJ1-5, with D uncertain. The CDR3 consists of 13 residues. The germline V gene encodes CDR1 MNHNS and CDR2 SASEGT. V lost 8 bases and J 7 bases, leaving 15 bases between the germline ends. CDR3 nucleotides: TGTGCCAGCCTACGGGCAAGCAGACAGCCCCAGCATTTT. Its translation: CASLRASRQPQHF.

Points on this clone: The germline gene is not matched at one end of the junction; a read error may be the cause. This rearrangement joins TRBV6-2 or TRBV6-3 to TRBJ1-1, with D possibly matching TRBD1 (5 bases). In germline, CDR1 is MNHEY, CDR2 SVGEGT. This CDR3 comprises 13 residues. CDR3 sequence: CDSSYEGRTEAFF. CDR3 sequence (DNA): TGTGACAGCAGTTACGAGGGGCGAACTGAAGCTTTCTTT.

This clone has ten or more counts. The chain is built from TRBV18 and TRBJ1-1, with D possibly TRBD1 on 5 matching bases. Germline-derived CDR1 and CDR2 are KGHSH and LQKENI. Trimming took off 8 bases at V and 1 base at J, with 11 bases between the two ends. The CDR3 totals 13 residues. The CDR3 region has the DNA TGTGCCAGCCGTAGTGACAGGAACACTGAAGCTTTCTTT. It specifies CASRSDRNTEAFF.

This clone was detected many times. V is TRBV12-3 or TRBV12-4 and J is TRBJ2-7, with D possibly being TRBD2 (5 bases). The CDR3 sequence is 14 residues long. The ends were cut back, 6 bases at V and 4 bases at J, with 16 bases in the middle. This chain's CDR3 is CASSAPGSLYEQYF. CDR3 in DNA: TGTGCCAGCAGCGCTCCGGGATCACTTTACGAGCAGTACTTC.

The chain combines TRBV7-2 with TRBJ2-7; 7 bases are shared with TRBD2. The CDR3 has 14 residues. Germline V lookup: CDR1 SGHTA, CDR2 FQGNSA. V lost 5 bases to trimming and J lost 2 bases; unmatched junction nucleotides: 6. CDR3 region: CASSPLAGAYEQYF. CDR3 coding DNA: TGTGCCAGCAGCCCTCTGGCGGGGGCCTACGAGCAGTACTTC. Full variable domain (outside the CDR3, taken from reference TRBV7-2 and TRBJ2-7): GAGVSQSPSNKVTEKGKDVELRCDPISGHTALYWYRQSLGQGLEFLIYFQGNSAPDKSGLPSDRFSAERTGGSVSTLTIQRTQQEDSAVYLCASSPLAGAYEQYFGPGTRLTVT.

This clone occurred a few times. CDR3 protein: CASSSEWREETQYF. DNA of the CDR3: TGTGCCAGCAGCTCAGAATGGAGAGAAGAGACCCAGTACTTC. The gene calls are TRBV11-2 and TRBJ2-5; D is uncertain. The V end was cut by 4 bases, the J end by 3 bases, with 12 bases between. The CDR3 has 14 amino acids. Per the germline V gene, CDR1 is SGHAT and CDR2 is FQNNGV.

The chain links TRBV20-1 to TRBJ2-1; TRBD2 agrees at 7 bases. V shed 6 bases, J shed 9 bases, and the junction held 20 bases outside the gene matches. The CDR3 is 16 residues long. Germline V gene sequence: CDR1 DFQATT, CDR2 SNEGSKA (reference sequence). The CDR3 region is CSAPSRGRELGSEQFF. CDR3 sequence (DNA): TGCAGTGCCCCCTCACGCGGGCGGGAGCTCGGAAGTGAGCAGTTCTTC.

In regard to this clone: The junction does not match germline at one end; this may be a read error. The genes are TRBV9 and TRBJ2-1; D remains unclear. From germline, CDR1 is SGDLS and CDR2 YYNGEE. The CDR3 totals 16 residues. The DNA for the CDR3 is TGTGCCACCAGCGTAACTGACAACGCCGCTTACAGTGAGCAGTTCTTC. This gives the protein CATSVTDNAAYSEQFF.

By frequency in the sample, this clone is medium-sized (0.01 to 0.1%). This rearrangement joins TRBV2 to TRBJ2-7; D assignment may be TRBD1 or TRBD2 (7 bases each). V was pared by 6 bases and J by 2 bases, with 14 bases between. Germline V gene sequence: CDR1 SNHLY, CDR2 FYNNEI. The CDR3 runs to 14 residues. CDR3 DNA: TGTGCCAGCAGGCCGACAGGGAGGGCCTACGAGCAGTACTTC. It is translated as CASRPTGRAYEQYF. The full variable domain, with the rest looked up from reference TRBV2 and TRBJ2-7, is EPEVTQTPSHQVTQMGQEVILRCVPISNHLYFYWYRQILGQKVEFLVSFYNNEISEKSEIFDDQFSVERPDGSNFTLKIRSTKLEDSAMYFCASRPTGRAYEQYFGPGTRLTVT.